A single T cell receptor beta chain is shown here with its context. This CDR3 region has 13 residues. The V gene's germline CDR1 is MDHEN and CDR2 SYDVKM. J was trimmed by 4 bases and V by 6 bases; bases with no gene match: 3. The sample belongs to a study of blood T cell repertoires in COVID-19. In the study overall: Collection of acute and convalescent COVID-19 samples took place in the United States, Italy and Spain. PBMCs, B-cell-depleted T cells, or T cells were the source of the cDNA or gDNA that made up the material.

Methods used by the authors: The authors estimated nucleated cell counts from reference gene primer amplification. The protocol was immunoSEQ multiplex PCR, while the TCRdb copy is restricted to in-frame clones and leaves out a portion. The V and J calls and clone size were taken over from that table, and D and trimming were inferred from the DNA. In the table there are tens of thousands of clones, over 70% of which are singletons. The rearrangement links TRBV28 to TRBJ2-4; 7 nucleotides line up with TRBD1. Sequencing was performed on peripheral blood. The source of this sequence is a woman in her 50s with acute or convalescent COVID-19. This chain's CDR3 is CASRETGKNIQYF. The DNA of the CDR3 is TGTGCCAGCAGGGAGACAGGGAAAAACATTCAGTACTTC.